The rows below give T cell receptor beta chains drawn from one sample of a study of CD8+ T cells in alopecia areata. Using immunoSEQ multiplex PCR, the repertoire was profiled, and TCRdb retains in-frame clones only, with some absent. The data hold 150,000 or so clones, with 87% observed a single time. The sequenced sample was CD8+ T cells sorted from blood, obtained at week 0. The receptor source for this set is a human donor with alopecia areata. Each CDR3 is given with its conserved first and last residue. D genes are given only for firm matches. Expanded clones get a size class; other rows say once, few or many, or leave the size out.

j_call d_call clone_size v_call cdr3_nt cdr3_aa
TRBJ1-1 NA NA TRBV29-1 TGCAGCGTGGGAGACAACAGCGCTGAAGCTTTCTTT CSVGDNSAEAFF
TRBJ2-7 NA NA TRBV27 TGTGCCAGCAGTCTCAACCGGGGGACCTACGAGCAGTACTTC CASSLNRGTYEQYF
TRBJ2-5 TRBD1 few TRBV11-2 TGTGCCAGCAGTTCCCTGACAGGGGGCTATGAGACCCAGTACTTC CASSSLTGGYETQYF
TRBJ1-3 TRBD1 NA TRBV7-9 TGTGCCAGCAGCCCAAACTACGGGACAGGGGAAGCTGGAAACACCATATATTTT CASSPNYGTGEAGNTIYF
TRBJ1-1 NA NA TRBV27 TGTGCCAGCAGTCCAGGGTGGTACACTGAAGCTTTCTTT CASSPGWYTEAFF
TRBJ2-1 NA NA TRBV4-1 TGCGCCAGCAGCCAAGAATGGGCTGGTCTCAATGAGCAGTTCTTC CASSQEWAGLNEQFF
TRBJ1-1 NA NA TRBV2 TGTGCCAGCAGAAGGGCGTTGGGGGGACCTGAAGCTTTCTTT CASRRALGGPEAFF
TRBJ2-1 TRBD2 NA TRBV4-1 TGCGCCAGCAGCCGGTCACTAGCGGGGGGCATGGATGAGCAGTTCTTC CASSRSLAGGMDEQFF
TRBJ2-4 TRBD2 NA TRBV7-2 TGTGCCAGCAGCTCCAGACTAGCGGGGGGCCCCAAAAACATTCAGTACTTC CASSSRLAGGPKNIQYF
TRBJ2-2 NA NA TRBV6-5 TGTGCCGCCAAGAACGGGGGCGAGGAGACCGGGGAGCTGTTTTTT CAAKNGGEETGELFF
TRBJ1-2 NA NA TRBV23-1 TGCGCCAGCAGTCAATCGAGGGCGACAAACTATGGCTACACCTTC CASSQSRATNYGYTF
TRBJ1-1 NA NA TRBV27 TGTGCCAGCAGTTGGTCGGGGATTGGCACTGAAGCTTTCTTT CASSWSGIGTEAFF
TRBJ1-4 TRBD1 NA TRBV7-9 TGTGCCAGCAGCCCATTGACAGGGGCCCAGAATGAAAAACTGTTTTTT CASSPLTGAQNEKLFF